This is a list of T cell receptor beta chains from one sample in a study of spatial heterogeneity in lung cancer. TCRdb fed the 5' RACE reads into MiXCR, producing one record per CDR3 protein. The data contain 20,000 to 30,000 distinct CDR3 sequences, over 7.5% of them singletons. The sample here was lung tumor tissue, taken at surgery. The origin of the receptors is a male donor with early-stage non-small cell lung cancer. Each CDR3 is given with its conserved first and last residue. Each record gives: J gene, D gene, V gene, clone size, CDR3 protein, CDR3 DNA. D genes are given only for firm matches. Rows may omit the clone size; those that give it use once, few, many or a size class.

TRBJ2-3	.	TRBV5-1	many	CASSGGQSTDTQYF	TGCGCCAGCAGCGGAGGACAGAGCACAGATACGCAGTATTTT
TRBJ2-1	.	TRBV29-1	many	CSVGDGGSYNEQFF	TGCAGCGTTGGAGATGGGGGCTCCTACAATGAGCAGTTCTTC
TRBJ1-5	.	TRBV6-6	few	CASGVIRNQPQHF	TGTGCCAGCGGGGTGATCCGGAATCAGCCCCAGCATTTT
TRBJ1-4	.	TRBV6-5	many	CASSYRRGPNEKLFF	TGTGCCAGCAGTTACCGGCGGGGGCCTAATGAAAAACTGTTTTTT
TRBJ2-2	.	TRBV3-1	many	CASSRTGNTGELFF	TGTGCCAGCAGTCGAACAGGAAACACCGGGGAGCTGTTTTTT
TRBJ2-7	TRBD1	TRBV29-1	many	CSVGTGGPNEQYF	TGCAGCGTCGGGACAGGGGGCCCTAACGAGCAGTACTTC
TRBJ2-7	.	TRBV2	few	CASSGQGGGEQYF	TGTGCCAGCAGTGGACAGGGAGGAGGCGAGCAGTACTTC
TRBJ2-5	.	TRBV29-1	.	CSVGRDNQETQYF	TGCAGCGTCGGCCGGGACAACCAAGAGACCCAGTACTTC
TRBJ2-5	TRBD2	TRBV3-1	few	CASSAGLANQETQYF	TGTGCCAGCAGCGCAGGACTAGCCAACCAAGAGACCCAGTACTTC
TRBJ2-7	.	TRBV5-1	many	CASSLSGGAYEQYF	TGCGCCAGCAGCTTGTCAGGGGGGGCGTACGAGCAGTACTTC
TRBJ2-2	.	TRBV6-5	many	CASSYSLQRNTGELFF	TGTGCCAGCAGTTACTCCCTTCAACGTAACACCGGGGAGCTGTTTTTT
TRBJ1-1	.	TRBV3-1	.	CASSHQGDSTEAFF	TGTGCCAGCAGCCATCAGGGCGATTCCACTGAAGCTTTCTTT
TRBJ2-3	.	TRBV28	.	CASSFSEGSTDTQYF	TGTGCCAGCAGTTTCTCTGAAGGGAGCACAGATACGCAGTATTTT
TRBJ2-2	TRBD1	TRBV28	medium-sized	CASSLSRDRGRTGELFF	TGTGCCAGCAGTTTATCCCGGGACAGGGGTAGGACCGGGGAGCTGTTTTTT
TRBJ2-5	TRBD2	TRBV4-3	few	CASSQVYTSGRVETQYF	TGCGCCAGCAGCCAAGTGTATACTAGCGGGAGGGTGGAGACCCAGTACTTC
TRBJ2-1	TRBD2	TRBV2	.	CASSKTSGSDEQFF	TGTGCCAGCAGCAAGACTAGCGGGAGCGATGAGCAGTTCTTC
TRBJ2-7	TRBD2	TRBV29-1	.	CSVAAGGPYEQYF	TGCAGCGTTGCAGCGGGGGGGCCCTACGAGCAGTACTTC
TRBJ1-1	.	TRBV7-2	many	CASRPTGATEAFF	TGTGCCAGCAGGCCGACGGGGGCCACTGAAGCTTTCTTT
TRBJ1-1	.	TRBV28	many	CASRSLNLPEAFF	TGTGCCAGCAGATCCCTAAACTTACCTGAAGCTTTCTTT
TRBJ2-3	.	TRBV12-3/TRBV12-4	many	CASSLWGDTPVTQYF	TGTGCCAGCAGTTTATGGGGCGACACCCCGGTGACGCAGTATTTT
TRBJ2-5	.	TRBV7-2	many	CASSDPGQWGDF	TGTGCCAGCAGCGACCCAGGCCAGTGGGGGGACTTC
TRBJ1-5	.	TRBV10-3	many	CAISEGGTPQHF	TGTGCCATCAGTGAAGGAGGGACGCCCCAGCATTTT
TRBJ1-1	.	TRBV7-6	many	CASSLMAAPTPSYTEAFF	TGTGCCAGCAGCTTAATGGCAGCTCCAACCCCGTCGTACACTGAAGCTTTCTTT
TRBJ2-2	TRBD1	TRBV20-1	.	CSAPTGGNTGELFF	TGCAGTGCTCCGACAGGGGGTAACACCGGGGAGCTGTTTTTT
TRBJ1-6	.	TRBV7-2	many	CASSPQGDNSPLHF	TGTGCCAGCAGCCCCCAGGGCGATAATTCACCCCTCCACTTT
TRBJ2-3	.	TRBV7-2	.	CASSLAANTDTQYF	TGTGCCAGCAGCTTAGCAGCTAACACAGATACGCAGTATTTT